Below are 4 T cell receptor beta chains sequenced from a single sample in a study of shared clonotypes between healthy human individuals. The protocol was immunoSEQ multiplex PCR, while the TCRdb copy is restricted to in-frame clones and leaves out a portion. This table has around 1.9 million clones, about 93% appearing once. It was CD45RO-negative cells, positively selected for CCR7, that made up naive CD8 cells, with terminally differentiated effector memory CD45RA+ cells excluded. Sample: naive CD8+ T cells from PBMCs. Source of these receptors: a man aged 18 to 29 in good health. Some clones in this sample may be carry-over from other donors' samples.

This clone has just one count. The V and J genes are TRBV15 and TRBJ2-5; D gene unclear. Germline V gene data show CDR1 as LNHNV and CDR2 as YYDKDF (reference sequence). The V end was cut by 5 bases, the J end by 4 bases, with 14 bases between. The CDR3 length is 14 residues. Written as DNA, the CDR3 is TGTGCCACCAGCCCTGAGGCAGGTGGAGAGACCCAGTACTTC. It is translated as CATSPEAGGETQYF.

The genes are TRBV10-3 and TRBJ2-5; 10 bases align to TRBD1. J gave up 5 bases and V 2 bases, and 5 bases lay outside the gene matches. Germline V gene sequence: CDR1 ENHRY, CDR2 SYGVKD. The CDR3 consists of 15 residues. The CDR3 DNA follows: TGTGCCATCAGTGAGCCGACAGGGGGCGGGGAGACCCAGTACTTC. Protein sequence: CAISEPTGGGETQYF.

This clone has only one observation. CDR3 in amino acids: CSVEDWSSGNYEQYF. CDR3 coding DNA: TGCAGCGTTGAAGATTGGTCTAGCGGGAATTACGAGCAGTACTTC. The chain has TRBV29-1 and TRBJ2-7; the match to TRBD2 covers 9 bases. From germline, CDR1 is SQVTM and CDR2 ANQGSEA. Trimming cost V 0 bases and J 4 bases; bases outside gene matches: 7. The CDR3 sequence is 15 residues long.

The J gene is TRBJ2-3, the V gene TRBV19; unclear D gene. The CDR3 contains 13 residues. Trimming left V 5 bases short and J 5 bases short, with 11 bases between. Germline V gene data show CDR1 as LNHDA and CDR2 as SQIVND (reference sequence). Written as DNA, the CDR3 is TGTGCCAGTAGTTCAAGGGTCCAAGATACGCAGTATTTT. Its translation: CASSSRVQDTQYF.